The subject of this entry is one T cell receptor beta chain. These data originate in a study of blood T cell repertoires in COVID-19. CDR3 length: 13 amino acids. Trimming pared 7 bases from V and 1 base from J, leaving 8 bases between. Per germline, CDR1 LNHDA and CDR2 SQIVND (reference sequence). Participant-given clinical history determined each cohort assignment. Data came from immunoSEQ multiplex PCR; TCRdb stores just in-frame clones and leaves some out. The sample has roughly 220,000 clones, roughly 88% seen once. The chain combines TRBV19 with TRBJ2-4; no reliable D call. This TCR was sampled from a woman aged 40-49 years with acute COVID-19. The material sequenced was PBMCs or T cells enriched from blood (not recorded which). The CDR3, as DNA: TGTGCCAGTACTTCGTATGCCAAAAACATTCAGTACTTC. It specifies CASTSYAKNIQYF.